This T cell receptor beta chain was profiled in a study of vaccination effects on CD4 cells after COVID-19. Antigen-specific CD4+ T cells were first expanded with viral peptide pools by the ViraFEST assay and only then sequenced. Following 10 days of culture, CD4+ T cells were isolated. Participants received two doses of either the BNT162b2 or mRNA-1273 vaccine. By share, this clone ranks as medium-sized. No antigen is known for it. Sequencing used immunoSEQ multiplex PCR; TCRdb keeps in-frame clones, though not all of them. The sample has 20,000 to 25,000 clones, 65% to 80% seen once. The CDR3 totals 15 residues. The V end lost 0 bases, the J end lost 5 bases, and 12 bases lay between the germline ends. Germline assignment: CDR1 MGHRA and CDR2 YSYEKL.

This chain links TRBV4-1 with TRBJ2-3; D might be TRBD1 or TRBD2, each matching 5 bases. The clonotype was recovered from a human donor who received a COVID-19 vaccine. The sequencing here drew on CD4+ T cells from PBMCs cultured with HCoV-NL63 spike peptides, taken after COVID-19 vaccination. This CDR3 is CASSQDYGAGDTQYF. The CDR3 DNA is TGCGCCAGCAGCCAAGATTACGGGGCGGGAGATACGCAGTATTTT.